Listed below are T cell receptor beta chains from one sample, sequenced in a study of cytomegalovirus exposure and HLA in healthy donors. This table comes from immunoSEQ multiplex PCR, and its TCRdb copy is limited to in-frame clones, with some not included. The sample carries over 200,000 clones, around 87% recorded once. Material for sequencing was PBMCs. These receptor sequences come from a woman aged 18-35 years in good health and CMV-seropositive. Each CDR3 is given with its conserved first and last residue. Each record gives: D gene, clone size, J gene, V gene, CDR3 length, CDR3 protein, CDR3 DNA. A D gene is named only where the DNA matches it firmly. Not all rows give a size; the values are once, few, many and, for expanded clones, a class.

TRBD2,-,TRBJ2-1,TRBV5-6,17,CASSARLAGEMYNEQFF,TGTGCCAGCAGCGCCCGACTAGCGGGAGAGATGTACAATGAGCAGTTCTTC
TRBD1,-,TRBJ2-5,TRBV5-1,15,CASSWDRGHGETQYF,TGCGCCAGCAGCTGGGACAGGGGACACGGGGAGACCCAGTACTTC
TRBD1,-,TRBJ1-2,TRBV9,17,CASSPRAGQGAAYGYTF,TGTGCCAGCAGCCCTAGAGCGGGACAGGGGGCTGCCTATGGCTACACCTTC
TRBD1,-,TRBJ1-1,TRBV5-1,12,CASRNRGGEAFF,TGCGCCAGCAGGAACAGGGGCGGTGAAGCTTTCTTT
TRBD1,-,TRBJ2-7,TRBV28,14,CASSLGQGSYEQYF,TGTGCCAGCAGTCTCGGACAGGGCTCCTACGAGCAGTACTTC
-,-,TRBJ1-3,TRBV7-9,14,CASSLRGTGNTIYF,TGTGCCAGCAGCTTAAGGGGGACTGGAAACACCATATATTTT
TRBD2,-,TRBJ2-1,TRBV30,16,CAWSGLAGSSYNEQFF,TGTGCCTGGAGTGGTTTAGCGGGCAGCTCCTACAATGAGCAGTTCTTC
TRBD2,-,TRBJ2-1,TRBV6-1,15,CASSEVAGGPNEQFF,TGTGCCAGCAGTGAAGTCGCGGGAGGACCGAATGAGCAGTTCTTC
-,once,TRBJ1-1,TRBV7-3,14,CASSFSGWGTEAFF,TGTGCCAGCAGCTTCTCAGGGTGGGGAACTGAAGCTTTCTTT
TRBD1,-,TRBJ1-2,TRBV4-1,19,CASSQELGTGGPVQYGYTF,TGCGCCAGCAGCCAAGAGTTGGGAACAGGGGGCCCGGTTCAGTATGGCTACACCTTC